This note documents a single T cell receptor beta chain sequence. Its antigen is unknown. Libraries were prepared by immunoSEQ multiplex PCR; TCRdb keeps only in-frame clonotypes and omits some of them. This table has a few million clones, approximately 92% appearing once. This entry belongs to a study of shared clonotypes between healthy human individuals. V was trimmed by 6 bases and J by 8 bases, leaving 11 bases between them. From germline, CDR1 is SGHNT and CDR2 YENEEA. This CDR3 has 12 residues. Findings and limits, study-wide: Non-shared clonotypes displayed generation probabilities falling below those of clonotypes present in all four donors.

The origin of this receptor is a man between 18 and 35 years old in good health. The chain combines TRBV11-3 with TRBJ1-3, with D hard to call. The sequencing input was naive CD4+ T cells sorted from blood. Subset here: CD45RA+ positively selected. CDR3 sequence: CASSSVAYTIYF. CDR3 bases: TGTGCCAGCAGTTCTGTTGCGTACACCATATATTTT.